The 25 T cell receptor beta chains given below trace back to one sample, sequenced in a study of beta chain features in type 1 diabetes. Study-wide points: There was a moderate but significant shortening of TCRB CDR3s in all four CD4+ subsets of Type 1 diabetes patients.

These receptors' targets are unknown. cDNA synthesis used the whole RNA isolate, giving expressed TCRB sequences. Assay: immunoSEQ multiplex PCR; the TCRdb copy retains only in-frame clones and omits some. The data contain 25,000 to 30,000 clones, less than 70% of them singletons. The sequenced sample was Tregs from blood. The source is a woman under 30 with type 1 diabetes.

The J gene is TRBJ1-2, the V gene TRBV12-5; D is possibly TRBD1 (5 bases). This CDR3 spans 13 amino acids. V gave up 7 bases and J gave up 3 bases, with 12 bases separating them. CDR1 is LGHNT, CDR2 FRNRAP, per germline. The CDR3 coding sequence is TGTGCTAGTGCCCGAGGAGGGGACTATGGCTACACCTTC. Protein: CASARGGDYGYTF. The full variable domain, its missing parts supplied by reference TRBV12-5 and TRBJ1-2, is DARVTQTPRHKVTEMGQEVTMRCQPILGHNTVFWYRQTMMQGLELLAYFRNRAPLDDSGMPKDRFSAEMPDATLATLKIQPSEPRDSAVYFCASARGGDYGYTFGSGTRLTVV.

The V call is TRBV7-9, the J call TRBJ2-7, with TRBD1 identical over 7 bases. The CDR3 length is 16 residues. Trimming at V came to 6 bases and at J to 3 bases, leaving 14 bases not matched to a gene. Per germline, CDR1 SEHNR and CDR2 FQNEAQ (reference sequence). This CDR3 reads CASSRNLQGPYYEQYF. CDR3 nucleotide sequence: TGTGCCAGCAGTCGCAACCTACAGGGGCCCTACTACGAGCAGTACTTC.

V and J are TRBV11-3 and TRBJ2-3; 8 nucleotides line up with TRBD2. V dropped 8 bases and J dropped 4; count of bases not matched to a gene: 8. Germline V gene lookup returns CDR1 SGHNT and CDR2 YENEEA. This CDR3 spans 14 amino acids. In DNA form, the CDR3 reads TGTGCCAGCCGGACTAGCTATAGTCCAGATACGCAGTATTTT. Protein: CASRTSYSPDTQYF.

Notes on this clone: At one end the junction does not follow the germline gene, possibly because of a read error. At the DNA level, this CDR3 is encoded by other sequences in the same sample as well. This chain uses TRBV5-6 with TRBJ1-6; D is unresolved. The CDR3 loop spans 12 amino acids. Germline CDR1 is SGHDT and CDR2 is YYEEEE. The CDR3 sequence: CASSLQNSPLHF. The CDR3 DNA reads TGTGCCAGCAGCTTGCAGAATTCCCCCCTCCACTTT.

This chain uses TRBV5-1 with TRBJ2-7; TRBD2 aligns across 9 bases. The CDR3 covers 15 residues. The V segment lost 4 bases and the J segment 7 bases; nucleotides outside the gene matches: 12. Germline CDR1 is SGHRS and CDR2 is YFSETQ. This chain's CDR3 is CASSPRTSELGEQYF. The CDR3 DNA sequence: TGCGCCAGCAGCCCGCGGACTAGCGAGTTGGGGGAGCAGTACTTC.

J is TRBJ2-3 and V is TRBV4-2; 7 nucleotides match TRBD2. V lost 4 bases to trimming and J lost 3 bases; unmatched junction nucleotides: 7. The CDR3 sequence is 15 residues long. CDR1 and CDR2 (germline): LGHNA, YNFKEQ. The CDR3 sequence is CASSPGSSGTDTQYF. CDR3 sequence (DNA): TGTGCCAGCAGCCCCGGCTCTAGCGGAACAGATACGCAGTATTTT.

This clone has a handful of counts. The genes are TRBV4-3 and TRBJ2-3; tentative D call: TRBD2 (6 bases). V lost 1 base, J lost 7 bases, and 12 bases lay in between. The germline gives CDR1 LGHNA, CDR2 YSLEER. This CDR3 has 14 amino acids. CDR3 region: CASSQALALYTQYF. CDR3 in DNA: TGCGCCAGCAGCCAAGCACTAGCATTGTATACGCAGTATTTT.

This clone showed up just a few times. CDR3 loop: CSVQTSGETQYF. As DNA, the CDR3 is TGCAGCGTTCAGACTAGCGGAGAGACCCAGTACTTC. The chain uses TRBV29-1 and TRBJ2-5; TRBD2 matches 9 bases. The J segment lost 4 bases and the V segment lost 5 bases, leaving 2 bases of the junction unmatched. Germline V gene data show CDR1 as SQVTM and CDR2 as ANQGSEA. This CDR3 is built from 12 residues.

The V gene is TRBV4-1, the J gene TRBJ1-2; D remains ambiguous. Germline values: CDR1 MGHRA, CDR2 YSYEKL. There are 17 residues in the CDR3. Trimming left V 0 bases short and J 2 bases short, with 16 bases between. The CDR3 DNA reads TGCGCCAGCAGCCAAGATCCTACCCTACGAAAGAACTATGGCTACACCTTC. Its translation is CASSQDPTLRKNYGYTF.

The chain joins TRBV5-1 to TRBJ2-1; 13 bases line up with TRBD2. V lost 3 bases to trimming and J lost 8 bases; unmatched junction nucleotides: 2. This CDR3 comprises 14 residues. Per the germline V gene, CDR1 is SGHRS and CDR2 is YFSETQ. As DNA, the CDR3 is TGCGCCAGCAGCTCCGGACTAGCGGGAGATGAGCAGTTCTTC. Its translation is CASSSGLAGDEQFF.

This sequence joins TRBV2 and TRBJ2-7; tentative D call: TRBD2 (5 bases). Trimming removed 11 bases at V and 0 bases at J, with 14 bases between. The germline V gene has CDR1 SNHLY and CDR2 FYNNEI. The CDR3 is 13 amino acids. The CDR3 spells CASGILPSYEQYF. For the CDR3, the DNA is TGTGCCTCGGGGATTCTTCCCTCCTACGAGCAGTACTTC.

The rearrangement uses TRBV9 and TRBJ2-2; 10 nucleotides align to TRBD2. With 0 bases clipped from V and 6 bases from J, the junction kept 5 bases outside the gene matches. CDR1 SGDLS and CDR2 YYNGEE come from the germline V gene. This CDR3 is 16 amino acids long. The CDR3, as DNA: TGTGCCAGCAGCGTAGCTCCTAGCGGGAGCGCCGGGGAGCTGTTTTTT. This codes for CASSVAPSGSAGELFF. Filled out from reference TRBV9 and TRBJ2-2, the complete variable domain reads DSGVTQTPKHLITATGQRVTLRCSPRSGDLSVYWYQQSLDQGLQFLIQYYNGEERAKGNILERFSAQQFPDLHSELNLSSLELGDSALYFCASSVAPSGSAGELFFGEGSRLTVL.

This clone was observed a few times. The rearrangement links TRBV18 to TRBJ1-3; TRBD1 matches at 9 bases. The V segment lost 3 bases and the J segment 3 bases; nucleotides outside the gene matches: 6. Germline values: CDR1 KGHSH, CDR2 LQKENI. The length of the CDR3 is 16 residues. The CDR3 DNA is TGTGCCAGCTCACCGGGACAGGGCTTTGATGGAAACACCATATATTTT. It is translated as CASSPGQGFDGNTIYF.

This clone has only a few counts. The chain is built from TRBV27 and TRBJ2-3; D gene unclear. V gave up 5 bases and J gave up 5 bases, with 14 bases separating them. This CDR3 spans 14 amino acids. From germline, CDR1 is MNHEY and CDR2 SMNVEV (reference sequence). The CDR3 DNA follows: TGTGCCAGCAGTCATAGCTCCTTTAAAGATACGCAGTATTTT. Translated, it gives CASSHSSFKDTQYF.

In its sample, this clone was seen once. The V and J genes are TRBV10-2 and TRBJ2-1; TRBD1 matches at 12 bases. Germline trimming cut 9 bases from V and 7 bases from J; bases unmatched to any gene: 13. Looked up from germline, CDR1 is WSHSY and CDR2 is SAAADI. This CDR3 has 16 residues. The CDR3 loop reads CASWQTGQGAGNEQFF. CDR3 DNA: TGCGCCAGTTGGCAGACGGGACAGGGGGCGGGGAATGAGCAGTTCTTC.

This clone was counted between two and nine times. V and J are TRBV18 and TRBJ1-1; possible D gene TRBD1, 5 bases. Germline V gene data show CDR1 as KGHSH and CDR2 as LQKENI. Trimming stripped 3 bases from V and 1 base from J, with 6 bases between. The CDR3 loop spans 13 amino acids. CDR3 DNA: TGTGCCAGCTCACCGACAGAGAACACTGAAGCTTTCTTT. It encodes CASSPTENTEAFF.

This clone was observed a handful of times. The chain links TRBV5-1 to TRBJ2-1; TRBD2 might be the D (7 bases). The CDR3 has 15 amino acids. Germline CDR1 reads SGHRS; CDR2 reads YFSETQ. V dropped 4 bases and J dropped 8 bases, with 19 bases sitting between them. Here the CDR3 DNA reads TGCGCCAGCAGCCCTGGGGGGGCGTCCCTACATGAGCAGTTCTTC. This gives the protein CASSPGGASLHEQFF.

This clone was seen more than once but under ten times. The J gene is TRBJ2-1, the V gene TRBV10-1, with no clear D. With 4 bases removed from V and 1 base from J, the gap between germline ends came to 14 bases. Per the germline V gene, CDR1 is WNHNN and CDR2 is SYGVQD (reference sequence). This CDR3 region has 16 residues. The CDR3 spells CASSGSGPGSYNEQFF. The CDR3 DNA is TGCGCCAGCAGTGGGAGTGGTCCCGGGTCCTACAATGAGCAGTTCTTC.

This clone was seen just once. V and J are TRBV28 and TRBJ2-3; unclear D gene. The V gene lost 7 bases and the J gene lost 0 bases, with 11 bases spanning the gap. The CDR3 covers 14 residues. Per germline, CDR1 MDHEN and CDR2 SYDVKM. The DNA for the CDR3 is TGTGCCAGCAAATCAGCGTCTAGCACAGATACGCAGTATTTT. This translates into CASKSASSTDTQYF.

This clone ranks as medium-sized. The J gene is TRBJ1-5, the V gene TRBV2; TRBD1 is a possible D gene (6 bases). In germline, CDR1 is SNHLY, CDR2 FYNNEI. CDR3 size: 14 residues. Trimming shortened V by 7 bases and J by 4 bases, and 14 bases separated the two germline ends. CDR3 DNA sequence: TGTGCCAGCAAGGGGATCCAGGGGAATCAGCCCCAGCATTTT. It translates to CASKGIQGNQPQHF.

The chain employs TRBV4-3 and TRBJ2-1, with 11 nucleotides matching TRBD2. This CDR3 region has 15 residues. Losses at the gene ends were 1 base for V and 8 bases for J; bases not matched to a gene: 4. Germline V gene data show CDR1 as LGHNA and CDR2 as YSLEER. The CDR3 sequence is CASSQAALAGDEQFF. The CDR3 bases are TGCGCCAGCAGCCAAGCGGCACTAGCGGGGGATGAGCAGTTCTTC.

The rearrangement joins TRBV6-5 to TRBJ1-5; 8 positions agree with TRBD1. The V gene's germline CDR1 is MNHEY and CDR2 SVGAGI. The CDR3 is made up of 13 amino acids. Trimming removed 5 bases from V and 7 bases from J; junction bases left unmatched: 4. The chain's CDR3 is CASSDRGSQPQHF. The CDR3 DNA sequence: TGTGCCAGCAGTGACAGGGGTAGCCAGCCCCAGCATTTT.

Only a few counts were recorded for this clone. The genes are TRBV7-2 and TRBJ2-3; D remains unclear. The CDR3 sequence is 13 residues long. From germline, CDR1 is SGHTA and CDR2 FQGNSA. With 2 bases removed from V and 5 bases from J, the gap between germline ends came to 8 bases. Here the CDR3 DNA reads TGTGCCAGCAGCTTATATTTAGAAGATACGCAGTATTTT. As protein: CASSLYLEDTQYF. The entire variable domain, with the rest obtained from reference TRBV7-2 and TRBJ2-3, is as follows: GAGVSQSPSNKVTEKGKDVELRCDPISGHTALYWYRQSLGQGLEFLIYFQGNSAPDKSGLPSDRFSAERTGGSVSTLTIQRTQQEDSAVYLCASSLYLEDTQYFGPGTRLTVL.

The genes are TRBV7-2 and TRBJ2-5, with 9 bases fitting TRBD2. V trimming: 5 bases; J trimming: 3 bases; junction bases outside the gene matches: 10. This CDR3 contains 16 residues. Germline-derived CDR1 and CDR2 are SGHTA and FQGNSA. Here the CDR3 DNA reads TGTGCCAGCAGCGCGGGACTAGCAGGGGGAGAAGAGACCCAGTACTTC. This gives the protein CASSAGLAGGEETQYF.

The gene calls are TRBV7-9 and TRBJ1-1; weak D call: TRBD1 (6 bases). Germline V lookup: CDR1 SEHNR, CDR2 FQNEAQ (reference sequence). V lost 1 base to trimming and J lost 0 bases, with 9 bases between them. The CDR3 runs to 15 residues. Here the CDR3 reads CASSLGQGLNTEAFF. CDR3 nucleotide sequence: TGTGCCAGCAGCTTAGGCCAGGGGCTGAACACTGAAGCTTTCTTT.